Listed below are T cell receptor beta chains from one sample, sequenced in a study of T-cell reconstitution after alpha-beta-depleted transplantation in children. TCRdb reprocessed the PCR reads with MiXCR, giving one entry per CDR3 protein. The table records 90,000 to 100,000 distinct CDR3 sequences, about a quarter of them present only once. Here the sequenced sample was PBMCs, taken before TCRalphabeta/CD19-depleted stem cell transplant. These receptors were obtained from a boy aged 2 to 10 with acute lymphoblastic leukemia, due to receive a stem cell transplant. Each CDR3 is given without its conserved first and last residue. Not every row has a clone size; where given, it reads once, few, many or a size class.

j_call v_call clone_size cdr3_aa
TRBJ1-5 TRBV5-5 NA ASSLGSLFNSNQPQH
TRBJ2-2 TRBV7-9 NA ASSLDTLTGELF
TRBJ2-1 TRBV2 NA ASSEAYFRDLQF
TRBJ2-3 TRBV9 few ASSVGKLAGSADTQY
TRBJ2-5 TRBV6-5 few ASSYSRIQETQY
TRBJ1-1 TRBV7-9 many ASSLATGVNTEAF
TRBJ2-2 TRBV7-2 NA ASSTVVGSGELF
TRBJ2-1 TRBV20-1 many SAKQREDFYNEQF
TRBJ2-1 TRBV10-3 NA AISTPISYNEQF
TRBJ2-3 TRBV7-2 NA ASSLVSAGDTQY
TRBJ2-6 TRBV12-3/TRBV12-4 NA ACSSNTGTGGSGANVLT
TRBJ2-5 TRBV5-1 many ASSRTRLETQY
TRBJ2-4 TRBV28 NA ASSPVTGAKNIQN
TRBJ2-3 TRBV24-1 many ATSDSGTSGGALDTQY
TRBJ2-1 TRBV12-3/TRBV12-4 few ASSATGTSGVNEQF
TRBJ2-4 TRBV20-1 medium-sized SAESPLEIKNIQY
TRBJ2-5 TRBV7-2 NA ASSPPGGQQETQY
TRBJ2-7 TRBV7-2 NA ASSLTDRWEQY
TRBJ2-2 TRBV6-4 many ASKTSGGATGELF
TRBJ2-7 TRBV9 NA ASSVAGTPYEQY
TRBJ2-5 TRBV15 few ATSRDWGETQY
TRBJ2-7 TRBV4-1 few ASSHATGTASYEQY
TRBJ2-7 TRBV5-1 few ASSTVPGTSGAYEQY
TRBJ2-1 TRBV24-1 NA ATSRLGQGYNEQF
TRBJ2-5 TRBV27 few ASSLYSGSWETQY
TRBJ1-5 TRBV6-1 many ASGKTGPQPQH
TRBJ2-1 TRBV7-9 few ASSLSRTGGNNEQF
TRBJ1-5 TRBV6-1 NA ASSPGVRGGFYQPQH
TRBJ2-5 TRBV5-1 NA ASSWITSGGANGETQY
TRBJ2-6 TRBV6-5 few ASSSSANSGANVLT
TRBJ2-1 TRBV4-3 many ASSSGLAGGSSYNEQF
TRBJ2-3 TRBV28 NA ASSPAGTSGTDTQY
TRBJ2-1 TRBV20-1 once SARFARGSASGGRFNEQF
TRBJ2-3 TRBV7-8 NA ASRVTGTSSGDTQY
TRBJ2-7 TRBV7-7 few ASSQEGSPTEQY
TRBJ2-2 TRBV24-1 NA ATSESGQGKAGELF
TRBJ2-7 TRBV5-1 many ASSLGDSLYEQY
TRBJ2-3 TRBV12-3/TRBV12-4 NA ASSFPGTDTQY
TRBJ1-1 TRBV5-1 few ASSLVGTGQNTEAF
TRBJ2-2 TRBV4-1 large ASSQDTNLHTGELF
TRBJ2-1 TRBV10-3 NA AIGYSSGLGNEQF
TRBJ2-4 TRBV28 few ASSASDRAKNIQY
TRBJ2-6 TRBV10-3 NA AISGRGETGANVLT
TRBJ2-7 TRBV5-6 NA ASSLRQGNPRLNEQY
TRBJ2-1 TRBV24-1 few ATSDPTSGAVNEQF
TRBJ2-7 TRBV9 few ASSVSTQGFDEQY
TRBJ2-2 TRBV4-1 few ASSQPGLAGGAGELF
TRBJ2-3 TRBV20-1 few SATPLTSGGAADTQY
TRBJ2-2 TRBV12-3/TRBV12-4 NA ASLLFRGGDTGELF
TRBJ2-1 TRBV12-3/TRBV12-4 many ASSSPAGHEQF
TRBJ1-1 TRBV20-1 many SARRTEAF
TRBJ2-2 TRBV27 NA ASSFSPLTGKELF
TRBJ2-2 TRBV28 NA ASRGPGHRAGELF
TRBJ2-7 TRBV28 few ASRKSSGMYEQY
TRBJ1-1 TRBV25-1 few ASSQIGTEAF
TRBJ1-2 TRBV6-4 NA ASSAEANYGYT
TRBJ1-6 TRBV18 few ASSPATDNSPLH
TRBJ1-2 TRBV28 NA ASSLMTGGGDYGYT